These 10 T cell receptor beta chains were sequenced from one sample in a study of T cells after yellow fever vaccination. TCRdb called the 5' RACE reads again in MiXCR, with one record for every CDR3 protein. The sample includes approximately 550,000 distinct CDR3 sequences, roughly a fifth seen only once; the top ten take approximately 14%. The source was PBMCs, collected 15 days after the yellow fever booster vaccination. These receptors all come from a man younger than 40 who received the YFV17D yellow fever vaccine.

This clonotype was recorded a few times. This rearrangement joins TRBV5-6 to TRBJ2-2, with 8 positions matching TRBD1. With V trimmed by 3 bases and J by 6 bases, 4 bases remained unmatched. The germline gives CDR1 SGHDT, CDR2 YYEEEE. This CDR3 comprises 14 residues. CDR3 loop: CASSYPTGAGELFF. The CDR3 DNA sequence: TGTGCCAGCAGCTACCCGACAGGGGCCGGGGAGCTGTTTTTT.

This clonotype was counted between two and nine times. The chain uses TRBV7-8 and TRBJ2-7; D is perhaps TRBD2 (7 bases). Germline V gene data show CDR1 as SGHVS and CDR2 as FQNEAQ. The CDR3 totals 14 residues. Trimming shortened V by 5 bases and J by 5 bases, and 16 bases separated the two germline ends. The CDR3 sequence: CASSPKAGQDEQYF. The CDR3 nucleotides are TGTGCCAGCAGCCCTAAAGCGGGACAAGACGAGCAGTACTTC.

The chain carries TRBV6-1 and TRBJ1-2, with no clear D. The V gene's germline CDR1 is MNHNS and CDR2 SASEGT. The CDR3 spans 13 residues. The germline V and J ends were trimmed by 10 bases and 5 bases, with 17 bases remaining between them. CDR3 amino acids: CATSSYREYGYTF. CDR3 in DNA: TGTGCCACCTCCTCCTACCGGGAGTATGGCTACACCTTC.

The chain carries TRBV5-1 and TRBJ2-1; the match to TRBD2 covers 13 bases. Looked up from germline, CDR1 is SGHRS and CDR2 is YFSETQ. Trimming at V came to 4 bases and at J to 1 base, leaving 8 bases not matched to a gene. The CDR3 loop spans 18 amino acids. The CDR3: CASSAGLAGVWSYNEQFF. CDR3 nucleotides: TGCGCCAGCAGCGCCGGACTAGCGGGAGTTTGGTCCTACAATGAGCAGTTCTTC.

The rearrangement uses TRBV27 and TRBJ1-2, with a tentative D call TRBD1 (5 bases). The CDR3 extends over 13 amino acids. V was clipped by 2 bases and J by 5 bases, with 9 bases between them. Germline CDR1 MNHEY, CDR2 SMNVEV (reference sequence). CDR3 in amino acids: CASSLEGQYGYTF. In nucleotides, the CDR3 is TGTGCCAGCAGTTTAGAGGGGCAGTATGGCTACACCTTC.

V usage is TRBV5-1 and J usage is TRBJ2-5, with D possibly TRBD2 on 5 matching bases. From germline, CDR1 is SGHRS and CDR2 YFSETQ. The CDR3 contains 15 residues. Deletions cut 4 bases from V and 5 bases from J, with 18 bases between. The CDR3 spells CASSPDGVGVETQYF. The CDR3 DNA follows: TGCGCCAGCAGCCCGGACGGGGTGGGAGTCGAGACCCAGTACTTC.

The chain uses TRBV24-1 and TRBJ2-1; unclear D gene. This CDR3 has 13 amino acids. V lost 2 bases and J 4 bases, leaving 5 bases between the germline ends. CDR1 and CDR2 from the germline V gene are KGHDR and SFDVKD. CDR3 sequence reads: CATSDSGYNEQFF. CDR3 coding DNA: TGTGCCACCAGTGATTCGGGTTACAATGAGCAGTTCTTC.

This clonotype occurred many times. The V call is TRBV9, the J call TRBJ2-7; 14 bases fit TRBD2. Germline CDR1 SGDLS, CDR2 YYNGEE. The junction had 5 bases not matched to a gene; V was cut back by 5 bases and J by 4 bases. CDR3 length: 15 residues. The CDR3 here is CASSSGLAGAYEQYF. The CDR3 DNA reads as TGTGCCAGCAGTTCGGGACTAGCGGGAGCGTACGAGCAGTACTTC.

This clonotype was observed many times. The junction departs from germline at one end; a sequencing error may be responsible. This sequence joins TRBV5-1 and TRBJ2-3; 8 positions agree with TRBD1. This CDR3 is 13 amino acids long. Germline V CDR1 and CDR2: SGHRS, YFSETQ. The CDR3 loop reads CASGQGSTDTQYF. CDR3 bases: TGTGCCAGTGGACAGGGAAGCACAGATACGCAGTATTTT.

The V and J genes are TRBV10-1 and TRBJ2-1; D remains ambiguous. Trimming took 3 bases from V and 0 from J, leaving 12 bases between them. Germline assignment: CDR1 WNHNN and CDR2 SYGVQD (reference sequence). CDR3 length: 16 amino acids. The CDR3 region is CASSERATPSYNEQFF. CDR3 bases: TGCGCCAGCAGTGAACGGGCAACCCCCTCCTACAATGAGCAGTTCTTC.